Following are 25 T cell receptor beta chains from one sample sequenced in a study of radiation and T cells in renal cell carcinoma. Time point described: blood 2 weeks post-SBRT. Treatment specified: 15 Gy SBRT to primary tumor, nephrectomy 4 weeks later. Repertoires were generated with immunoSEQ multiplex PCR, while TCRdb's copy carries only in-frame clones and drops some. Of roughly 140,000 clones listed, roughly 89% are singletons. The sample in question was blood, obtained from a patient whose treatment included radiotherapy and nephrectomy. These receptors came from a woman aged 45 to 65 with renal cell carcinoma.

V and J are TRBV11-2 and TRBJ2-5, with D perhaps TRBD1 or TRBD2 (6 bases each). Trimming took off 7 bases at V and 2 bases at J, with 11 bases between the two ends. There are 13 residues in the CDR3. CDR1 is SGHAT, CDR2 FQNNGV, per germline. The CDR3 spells CASTWGAQETQYF. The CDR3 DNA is TGTGCCAGCACCTGGGGGGCTCAAGAGACCCAGTACTTC.

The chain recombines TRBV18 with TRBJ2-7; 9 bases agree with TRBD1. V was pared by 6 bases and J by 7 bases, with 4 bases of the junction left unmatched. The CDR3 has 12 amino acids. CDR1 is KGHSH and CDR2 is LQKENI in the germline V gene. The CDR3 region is CASSTGGGEQYF. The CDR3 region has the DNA TGTGCCAGCTCCACAGGGGGCGGGGAGCAGTACTTC.

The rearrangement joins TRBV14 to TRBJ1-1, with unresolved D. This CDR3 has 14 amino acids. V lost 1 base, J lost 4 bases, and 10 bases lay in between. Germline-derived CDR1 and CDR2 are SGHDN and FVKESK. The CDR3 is CASSQVQTSTEAFF. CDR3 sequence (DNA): TGTGCCAGCAGCCAAGTTCAGACGTCCACTGAAGCTTTCTTT. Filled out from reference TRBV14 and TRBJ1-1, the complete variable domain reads EAGVTQFPSHSVIEKGQTVTLRCDPISGHDNLYWYRRVMGKEIKFLLHFVKESKQDESGMPNNRFLAERTGGTYSTLKVQPAELEDSGVYFCASSQVQTSTEAFFGQGTRLTVV.

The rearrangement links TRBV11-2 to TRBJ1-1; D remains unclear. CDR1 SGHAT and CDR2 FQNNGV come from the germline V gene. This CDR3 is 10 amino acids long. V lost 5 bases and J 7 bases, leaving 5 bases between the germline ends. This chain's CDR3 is CASSGREAFF. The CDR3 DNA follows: TGTGCCAGCAGCGGGCGTGAAGCTTTCTTT.

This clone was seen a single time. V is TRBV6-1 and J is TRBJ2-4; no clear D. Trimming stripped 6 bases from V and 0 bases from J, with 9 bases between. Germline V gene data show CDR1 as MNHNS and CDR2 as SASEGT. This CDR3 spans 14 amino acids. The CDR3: CASRGPLAKNIQYF. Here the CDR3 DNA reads TGTGCCAGCAGAGGACCACTAGCCAAAAACATTCAGTACTTC.

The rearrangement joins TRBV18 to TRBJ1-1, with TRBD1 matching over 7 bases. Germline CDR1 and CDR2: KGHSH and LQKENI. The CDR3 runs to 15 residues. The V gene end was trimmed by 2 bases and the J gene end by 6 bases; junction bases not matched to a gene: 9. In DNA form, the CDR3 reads TGTGCCAGCTCACCAATAAGGGACAGCAGCGCTGAAGCTTTCTTT. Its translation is CASSPIRDSSAEAFF.

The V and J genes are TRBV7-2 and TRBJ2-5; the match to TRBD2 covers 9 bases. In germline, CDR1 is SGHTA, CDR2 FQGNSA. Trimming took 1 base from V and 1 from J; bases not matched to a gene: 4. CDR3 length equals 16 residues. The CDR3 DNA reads TGTGCCAGCAGCTTAGTCCTAGCGGGGCCCCAAGAGACCCAGTACTTC. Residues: CASSLVLAGPQETQYF.

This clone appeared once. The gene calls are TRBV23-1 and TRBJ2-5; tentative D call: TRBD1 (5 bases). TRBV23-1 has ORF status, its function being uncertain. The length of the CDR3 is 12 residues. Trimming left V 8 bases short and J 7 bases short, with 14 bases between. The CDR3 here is CASGLGAGTQYF. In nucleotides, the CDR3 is TGCGCCAGCGGTCTAGGGGCAGGGACCCAGTACTTC.

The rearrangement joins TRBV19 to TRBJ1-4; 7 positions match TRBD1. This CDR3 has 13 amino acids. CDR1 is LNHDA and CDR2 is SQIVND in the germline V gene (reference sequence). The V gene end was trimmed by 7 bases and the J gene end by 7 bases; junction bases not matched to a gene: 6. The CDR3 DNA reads TGTGCCAGTAACGACAGGGAAGGTGAAAAACTGTTTTTT. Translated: CASNDREGEKLFF.

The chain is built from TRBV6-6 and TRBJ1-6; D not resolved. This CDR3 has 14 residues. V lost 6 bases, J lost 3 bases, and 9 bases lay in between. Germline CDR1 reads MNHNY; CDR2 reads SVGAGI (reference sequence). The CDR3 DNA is TGTGCCAGCAGCGAAACAAACTATAATTCACCCCTCCACTTT. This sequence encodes CASSETNYNSPLHF.

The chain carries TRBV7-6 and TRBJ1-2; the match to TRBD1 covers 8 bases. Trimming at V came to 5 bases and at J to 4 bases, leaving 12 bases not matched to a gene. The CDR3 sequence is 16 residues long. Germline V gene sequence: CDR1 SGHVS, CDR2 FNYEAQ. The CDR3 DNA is TGTGCCAGCAGCCCAGAGCGGGACAGGTTGGGCTATGGCTACACCTTC. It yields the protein CASSPERDRLGYGYTF.

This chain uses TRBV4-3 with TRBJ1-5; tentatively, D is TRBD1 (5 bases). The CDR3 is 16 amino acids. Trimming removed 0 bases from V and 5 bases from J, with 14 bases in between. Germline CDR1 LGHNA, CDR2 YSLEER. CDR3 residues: CASSQDPAGLHQPQHF. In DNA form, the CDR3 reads TGCGCCAGCAGCCAAGATCCCGCAGGGTTACATCAGCCCCAGCATTTT.

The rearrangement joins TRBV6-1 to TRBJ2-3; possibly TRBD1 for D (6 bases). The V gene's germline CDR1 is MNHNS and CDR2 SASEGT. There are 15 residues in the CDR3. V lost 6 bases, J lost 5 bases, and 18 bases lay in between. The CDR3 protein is CASRAGDTGKDTQYF. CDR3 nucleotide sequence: TGTGCCAGCAGAGCCGGGGACACGGGAAAAGATACGCAGTATTTT.

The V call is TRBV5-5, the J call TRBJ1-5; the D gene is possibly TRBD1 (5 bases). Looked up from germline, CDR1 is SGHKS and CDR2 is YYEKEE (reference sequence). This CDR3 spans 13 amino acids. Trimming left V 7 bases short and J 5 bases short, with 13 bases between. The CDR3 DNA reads TGTGCCAGCGCGGGCAGGGAGGATCAGCCCCAGCATTTT. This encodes CASAGREDQPQHF.

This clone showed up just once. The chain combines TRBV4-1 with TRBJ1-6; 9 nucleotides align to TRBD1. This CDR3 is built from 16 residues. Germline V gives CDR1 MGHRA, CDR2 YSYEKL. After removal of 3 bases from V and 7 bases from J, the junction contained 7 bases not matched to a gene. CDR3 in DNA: TGCGCCAGCAGCCAGCAAGGACAGGGGCCGAATTCACCCCTCCACTTT. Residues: CASSQQGQGPNSPLHF.

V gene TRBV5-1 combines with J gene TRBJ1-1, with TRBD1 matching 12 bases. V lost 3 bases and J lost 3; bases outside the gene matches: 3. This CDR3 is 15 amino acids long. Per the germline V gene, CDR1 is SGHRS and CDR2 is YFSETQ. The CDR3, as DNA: TGCGCCAGCAGCTGGGGGACAGGGGGCGACACTGAAGCTTTCTTT. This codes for CASSWGTGGDTEAFF.

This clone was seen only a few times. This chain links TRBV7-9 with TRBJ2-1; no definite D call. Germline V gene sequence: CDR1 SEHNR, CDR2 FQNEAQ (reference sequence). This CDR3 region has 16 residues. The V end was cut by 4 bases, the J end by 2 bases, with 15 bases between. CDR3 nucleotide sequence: TGTGCCAGCAGCTCCACTGTGGGCGGTACCTACAATGAGCAGTTCTTC. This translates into CASSSTVGGTYNEQFF.

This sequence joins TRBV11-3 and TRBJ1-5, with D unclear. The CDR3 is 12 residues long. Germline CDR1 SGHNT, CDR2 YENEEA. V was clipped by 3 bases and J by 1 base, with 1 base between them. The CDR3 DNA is TGTGCCAGCAGCTTGAGCAATCAGCCCCAGCATTTT. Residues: CASSLSNQPQHF. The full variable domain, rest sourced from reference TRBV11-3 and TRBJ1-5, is EAGVVQSPRYKIIEKKQPVAFWCNPISGHNTLYWYLQNLGQGPELLIRYENEEAVDDSQLPKDRFSAERLKGVDSTLKIQPAELGDSAVYLCASSLSNQPQHFGDGTRLSIL.

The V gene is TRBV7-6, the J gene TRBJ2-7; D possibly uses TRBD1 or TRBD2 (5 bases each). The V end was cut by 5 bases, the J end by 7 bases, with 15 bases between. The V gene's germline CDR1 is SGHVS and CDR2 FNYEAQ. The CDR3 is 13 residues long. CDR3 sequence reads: CASSRDGAREQYF. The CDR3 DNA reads TGTGCCAGCAGCCGGGACGGAGCGCGAGAGCAGTACTTC.

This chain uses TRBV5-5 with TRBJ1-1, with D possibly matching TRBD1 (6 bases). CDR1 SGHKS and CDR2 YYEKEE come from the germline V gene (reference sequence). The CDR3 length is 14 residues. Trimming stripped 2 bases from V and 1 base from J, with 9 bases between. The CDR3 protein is CASSFTRGNTEAFF. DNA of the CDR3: TGTGCCAGCAGCTTCACCAGGGGGAACACTGAAGCTTTCTTT.

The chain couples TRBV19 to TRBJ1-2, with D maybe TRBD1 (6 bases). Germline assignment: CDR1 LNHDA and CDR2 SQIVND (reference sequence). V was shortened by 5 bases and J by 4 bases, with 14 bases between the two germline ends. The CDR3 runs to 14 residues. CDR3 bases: TGTGCCAGTAGTGAAGGCGGGACAAGCTATGGCTACACCTTC. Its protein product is CASSEGGTSYGYTF.

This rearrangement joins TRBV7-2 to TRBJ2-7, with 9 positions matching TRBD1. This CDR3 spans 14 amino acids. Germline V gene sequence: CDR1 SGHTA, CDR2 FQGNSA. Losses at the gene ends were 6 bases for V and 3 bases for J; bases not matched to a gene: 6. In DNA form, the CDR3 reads TGTGCCAGCAGTTCCGGGACAGGGTACTACGAGCAGTACTTC. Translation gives CASSSGTGYYEQYF.

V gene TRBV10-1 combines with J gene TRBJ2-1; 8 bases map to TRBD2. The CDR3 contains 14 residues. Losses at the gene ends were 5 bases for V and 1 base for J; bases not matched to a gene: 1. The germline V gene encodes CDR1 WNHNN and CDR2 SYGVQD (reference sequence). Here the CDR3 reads CASSSSGSYNEQFF. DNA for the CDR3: TGCGCCAGCAGTTCTAGCGGGTCCTACAATGAGCAGTTCTTC.

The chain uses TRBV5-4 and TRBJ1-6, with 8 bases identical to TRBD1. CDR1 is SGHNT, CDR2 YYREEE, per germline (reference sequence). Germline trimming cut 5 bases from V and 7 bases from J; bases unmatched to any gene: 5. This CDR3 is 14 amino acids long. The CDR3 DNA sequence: TGTGCCAGCAGACGTACAGGGGGAAATTCACCCCTCCACTTT. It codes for CASRRTGGNSPLHF. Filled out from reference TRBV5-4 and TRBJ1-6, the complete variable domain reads ETGVTQSPTHLIKTRGQQVTLRCSSQSGHNTVSWYQQALGQGPQFIFQYYREEENGRGNFPPRFSGLQFPNYSSELNVNALELDDSALYLCASRRTGGNSPLHFGNGTRLTVT.

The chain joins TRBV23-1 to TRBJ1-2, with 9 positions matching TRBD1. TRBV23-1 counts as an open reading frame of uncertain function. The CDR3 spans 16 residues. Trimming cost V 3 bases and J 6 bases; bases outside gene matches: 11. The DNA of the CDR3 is TGCGCCAGCAGTCATATCCCTCGGACAGGGGAAGATGGCTACACCTTC. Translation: CASSHIPRTGEDGYTF.